Here is one T cell receptor beta chain with its context. Its target is unknown. This CDR3 has 16 amino acids. The germline V gene encodes CDR1 SGHRS and CDR2 YFSETQ. Trimming removed 4 bases from V and 4 bases from J, with 20 bases in between. This specimen comes from a study of cytomegalovirus exposure and HLA in healthy donors. Primers for the PCR totalled 60 Vbeta and 13 Jbeta. Repertoires were generated with immunoSEQ multiplex PCR, while TCRdb's copy carries only in-frame clones and drops some. The sample comprises about 120,000 clones, about 75% of which are singletons, and 30% rests with the top ten. Whole-study results and caveats: According to the study, roughly 160 TCR beta chains were cytomegalovirus-associated.

The TCR sequence derives from a man aged 60 to 75 in good health and CMV-seropositive. Sample: PBMCs. The chain carries TRBV5-1 and TRBJ1-2; the D gene is possibly TRBD1 (6 bases). This CDR3 reads CASSPTGGLGSYGYTF. Written as DNA, the CDR3 is TGCGCCAGCAGCCCAACGGGGGGCCTAGGGAGCTATGGCTACACCTTC.